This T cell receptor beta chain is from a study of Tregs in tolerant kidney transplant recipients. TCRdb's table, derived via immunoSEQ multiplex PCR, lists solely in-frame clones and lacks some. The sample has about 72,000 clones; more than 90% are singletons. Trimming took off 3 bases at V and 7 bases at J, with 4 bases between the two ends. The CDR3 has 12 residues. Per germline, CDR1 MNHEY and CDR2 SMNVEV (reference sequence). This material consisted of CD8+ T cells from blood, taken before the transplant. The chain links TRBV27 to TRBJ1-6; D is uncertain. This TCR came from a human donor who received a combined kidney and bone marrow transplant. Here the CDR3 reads CASSFQNSPLHF. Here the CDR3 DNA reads TGTGCCAGCAGTTTCCAGAATTCACCCCTCCACTTT.